One sample yielded the 20 T cell receptor beta chains listed below, sequenced in a study of CD8 T cells in Susac syndrome. An input of about 0.45 to 1 ug of RNA was subjected to reverse transcription using random hexamers. Via MiXCR, TCRdb re-called the immunoSEQ multiplex PCR reads, giving one row per CDR3 protein. The top ten clones hold 0.087% of a sample with about 190,000 distinct CDR3 sequences, roughly 90% of them seen once. Sequencing input: CD4+ T cells from PBMCs. These receptors were taken from a human donor with Susac syndrome.

The chain combines TRBV20-1 with TRBJ2-3; TRBD2 aligns across 13 bases. Trimming removed 4 bases from V and 11 bases from J; junction bases left unmatched: 9. The CDR3 is 14 residues long. The germline gives CDR1 DFQATT, CDR2 SNEGSKA (reference sequence). CDR3 sequence: CSATLLAGGFMQYF. The CDR3 DNA reads as TGCAGTGCTACCCTACTAGCGGGGGGGTTCATGCAGTATTTT.

The chain uses TRBV6-6 and TRBJ2-7; TRBD1 matches 7 bases. Germline V gives CDR1 MNHNY, CDR2 SVGAGI (reference sequence). The CDR3 loop spans 15 amino acids. V trimming: 0 bases; J trimming: 0 bases; junction bases outside the gene matches: 2. CDR3 sequence: CASSYSSGGSYEQYF. The CDR3 DNA reads as TGTGCCAGCAGTTACTCATCAGGGGGCTCCTACGAGCAGTACTTC.

The CDR3 nucleotides are TGCAGTGCTAGACGTGGGCAGACCATTAATCAGCCCCAGCATTTT. This codes for CSARRGQTINQPQHF. This chain uses TRBV20-1 with TRBJ1-5; D is undetermined. Germline V CDR1 and CDR2: DFQATT, SNEGSKA (reference sequence). V was trimmed by 2 bases and J by 4 bases, leaving 15 bases between them. The CDR3 extends over 15 amino acids.

The CDR3 DNA follows: TGCAGCGTTGAACTTAGCGGGCAAGAGACCCAGTACTTC. Encoded protein: CSVELSGQETQYF. This sequence joins TRBV29-1 and TRBJ2-5; 7 positions agree with TRBD2. Trimming removed 2 bases from V and 2 bases from J; junction bases left unmatched: 2. This CDR3 comprises 13 residues. The germline V gene has CDR1 SQVTM and CDR2 ANQGSEA.

The J gene is TRBJ1-2, the V gene TRBV18, with no clear D. CDR1 and CDR2 (germline): KGHSH, LQKENI. The CDR3 has 13 amino acids. V was shortened by 6 bases and J by 8 bases, with 16 bases between the two germline ends. The CDR3 bases are TGTGCCAGCTCGCCAGGAAGCCGGGAGGGCTACACCTTC. This sequence encodes CASSPGSREGYTF.

V usage is TRBV28 and J usage is TRBJ1-3; D is perhaps TRBD1 (5 bases). The germline V gene encodes CDR1 MDHEN and CDR2 SYDVKM. The CDR3 is 15 residues long. V gave up 3 bases and J gave up 8 bases, with 17 bases separating them. Here the CDR3 DNA reads TGTGCCAGCAGTTTGCGGGCAGGTTGGGGCCACACCATATATTTT. It translates to CASSLRAGWGHTIYF.

The chain combines TRBV5-1 with TRBJ2-5; D is possibly TRBD2 (5 bases). V lost 0 bases to trimming and J lost 5 bases, with 17 bases between them. The V gene's germline CDR1 is SGHRS and CDR2 YFSETQ. The CDR3 extends over 16 amino acids. The CDR3 nucleotides are TGCGCCAGCAGCTTGGGACCCCCAGCGGTAAAGGAGACCCAGTACTTC. Its protein product is CASSLGPPAVKETQYF.

The J gene is TRBJ2-7, the V gene TRBV20-1; possible D gene TRBD1, 6 bases. The CDR3 is 13 amino acids. The V gene lost 4 bases and the J gene lost 6 bases, with 16 bases spanning the gap. From germline, CDR1 is DFQATT and CDR2 SNEGSKA (reference sequence). The CDR3: CSATGRGTGEQYF. CDR3 sequence (DNA): TGCAGTGCTACGGGCAGGGGAACGGGCGAGCAGTACTTC.

The chain combines TRBV9 with TRBJ1-5; 7 bases fit TRBD1. Germline V gene sequence: CDR1 SGDLS, CDR2 YYNGEE. V was pared by 0 bases and J by 5 bases, with 2 bases of the junction left unmatched. The CDR3 contains 14 residues. CDR3 region: CASSVDQGDQPQHF. CDR3 DNA sequence: TGTGCCAGCAGCGTAGATCAGGGGGATCAGCCCCAGCATTTT.

This clonotype came up once. The chain couples TRBV20-1 to TRBJ2-1; D assignment may be TRBD1 or TRBD2 (6 bases each). Between the trimmed V and J ends, which lost 5 bases and 1 base, there was a span of 15 bases. CDR1 is DFQATT, CDR2 SNEGSKA, per germline (reference sequence). The CDR3 totals 15 residues. CDR3 coding DNA: TGCAGTGCTCCCCCCGGGGGCCGTTCCTACAATGAGCAGTTCTTC. This encodes CSAPPGGRSYNEQFF.

The chain carries TRBV7-9 and TRBJ2-7; D uncertain. CDR3 length: 13 residues. CDR1 is SEHNR, CDR2 FQNEAQ, per germline (reference sequence). Trimming took off 6 bases at V and 2 bases at J, with 11 bases between the two ends. The CDR3 loop reads CASSPNGPYEQYF. In DNA form, the CDR3 reads TGTGCCAGCAGTCCCAATGGACCCTACGAGCAGTACTTC. Looking up the rest from reference TRBV7-9 and TRBJ2-7 gives the full variable domain: DTGVSQNPRHKITKRGQNVTFRCDPISEHNRLYWYRQTLGQGPEFLTYFQNEAQLEKSRLLSDRFSAERPKGSFSTLEIQRTEQGDSAMYLCASSPNGPYEQYFGPGTRLTVT.

The chain couples TRBV10-3 to TRBJ2-3, with D perhaps matching TRBD2 (6 bases). Germline loops: CDR1 ENHRY, CDR2 SYGVKD. The V and J ends lost 3 bases and 6 bases respectively, with 13 bases between them. The CDR3 extends over 14 amino acids. The DNA of the CDR3 is TGTGCCATCAGTGATTCGCGGGGAGAGGATACGCAGTATTTT. This gives the protein CAISDSRGEDTQYF.

The J gene is TRBJ1-2, the V gene TRBV2, with 7 bases that match TRBD1. CDR3 size: 15 residues. The germline CDR1 and CDR2 sequences are SNHLY and FYNNEI. Trimming removed 4 bases from V and 6 bases from J; junction bases left unmatched: 11. Written as DNA, the CDR3 is TGTGCCAGCAGTGGTCAACAGGGGATAAAAAATGGCTACACCTTC. This encodes CASSGQQGIKNGYTF. The full variable domain, completed using reference TRBV2 and TRBJ1-2, is EPEVTQTPSHQVTQMGQEVILRCVPISNHLYFYWYRQILGQKVEFLVSFYNNEISEKSEIFDDQFSVERPDGSNFTLKIRSTKLEDSAMYFCASSGQQGIKNGYTFGSGTRLTVV.

The CDR3 is CASSLDATGYTF. In DNA form, the CDR3 reads TGTGCCAGCAGCCTAGACGCGACCGGCTACACCTTC. The chain couples TRBV5-4 to TRBJ1-2, with unresolved D. The CDR3 spans 12 residues. Trimming pared 4 bases from V and 8 bases from J, leaving 12 bases between. Germline lookup yields CDR1 SGHNT and CDR2 YYREEE (reference sequence).

The chain has TRBV27 and TRBJ1-1; 8 bases line up with TRBD1. The CDR3 extends over 15 amino acids. V lost 0 bases to trimming and J lost 6 bases; unmatched junction nucleotides: 6. Germline CDR1 reads MNHEY; CDR2 reads SMNVEV (reference sequence). CDR3 protein: CASSLSDRVGSEAFF. The CDR3 DNA follows: TGTGCCAGCAGTTTATCGGACAGGGTTGGGTCTGAAGCTTTCTTT.

This clonotype turned up a few times. The rearrangement joins TRBV28 to TRBJ2-7; D is possibly TRBD1 or TRBD2 (6 bases each). The CDR3 has 14 amino acids. Germline CDR1 MDHEN, CDR2 SYDVKM. Trimming removed 9 bases at V and 0 bases at J, with 15 bases between. This CDR3 reads CASTQGTYSYEQYF. The CDR3 DNA reads as TGTGCCAGTACCCAGGGGACTTACTCCTACGAGCAGTACTTC.

This clonotype was picked up one time. The chain couples TRBV4-1 to TRBJ1-5, with unresolved D. V lost 1 base to trimming and J lost 7 bases, with 14 bases between them. The germline V gene encodes CDR1 MGHRA and CDR2 YSYEKL. The CDR3 covers 15 residues. This chain's CDR3 is CASSQVFFGRQPQHF. The CDR3 DNA reads TGCGCCAGCAGCCAAGTATTTTTCGGGAGGCAGCCCCAGCATTTT.

The DNA of the CDR3 is TGTGCCAGCGGGGTGGGGGGTCTCTCTGGGGCCAACGTCCTGACTTTC. Translation: CASGVGGLSGANVLTF. The chain couples TRBV28 to TRBJ2-6, with a weak D call TRBD2 (6 bases). With 8 bases removed from V and 0 bases from J, the gap between germline ends came to 14 bases. This CDR3 has 16 residues. Germline CDR1 is MDHEN and CDR2 is SYDVKM.

V gene TRBV5-1 combines with J gene TRBJ1-3; 7 bases agree with TRBD1. V shed 4 bases, J shed 4 bases, and the junction held 11 bases outside the gene matches. The germline CDR1 and CDR2 sequences are SGHRS and YFSETQ. There are 16 residues in the CDR3. The CDR3 reads CASSPARTGAGNTIYF. Written as DNA, the CDR3 is TGCGCCAGCAGCCCGGCGCGCACAGGGGCCGGAAACACCATATATTTT.

The chain employs TRBV6-4 and TRBJ1-1, with D unclear. This CDR3 spans 13 amino acids. Germline CDR1 MRHNA, CDR2 SNTAGT. With 3 bases removed from V and 1 base from J, the gap between germline ends came to 6 bases. Written as DNA, the CDR3 is TGTGCCAGCAGTGAAGATCCGAACACTGAAGCTTTCTTT. Translated, it gives CASSEDPNTEAFF.